These 6 T cell receptor beta chains originate from one sample sequenced in a study of cytomegalovirus exposure and HLA in healthy donors. The primer mix had 60 Vbeta and 13 Jbeta primers. This table comes from immunoSEQ multiplex PCR, and its TCRdb copy is limited to in-frame clones, with some not included. This table holds some 200,000 clones, around 84% found once. Sequencing was done on a sample of PBMCs. These TCRs come from a woman aged 18-35 years in good health and CMV-seronegative.

CDR3 coding DNA: TGTGCCAGCAGTTTACTCATAGCGAACACTGAAGCTTTCTTT. Translating it yields CASSLLIANTEAFF. The V gene is TRBV27, the J gene TRBJ1-1; D uncertain. The CDR3 runs 14 residues. Germline V gene sequence: CDR1 MNHEY, CDR2 SMNVEV (reference sequence). Trimming stripped 2 bases from V and 1 base from J, with 8 bases between.

The rearrangement links TRBV6-5 to TRBJ2-7; D perhaps matches TRBD1 (6 bases). Germline V gives CDR1 MNHEY, CDR2 SVGAGI. The CDR3 totals 12 residues. V was clipped by 6 bases and J by 4 bases, with 10 bases between them. The CDR3 bases are TGTGCCAGCAGGACGGACAGTTACGAGCAGTACGTC. Translation: CASRTDSYEQYV.

This chain connects TRBV5-6 to TRBJ2-7; D unresolved. The CDR3 spans 14 residues. Germline lookup yields CDR1 SGHDT and CDR2 YYEEEE. The V gene lost 2 bases and the J gene lost 0 bases, with 9 bases spanning the gap. CDR3 sequence reads: CASSFITASYEQYF. Written as DNA, the CDR3 is TGTGCCAGCAGCTTTATTACAGCCTCCTACGAGCAGTACTTC. Together with reference TRBV5-6 and TRBJ2-7, the CDR3 gives the full variable domain: DAGVTQSPTHLIKTRGQQVTLRCSPKSGHDTVSWYQQALGQGPQFIFQYYEEEERQRGNFPDRFSGHQFPNYSSELNVNALLLGDSALYLCASSFITASYEQYFGPGTRLTVT.

The genes are TRBV18 and TRBJ2-7; 9 bases are shared with TRBD1. The CDR3 has 13 residues. Trimming removed 4 bases from V and 6 bases from J; junction bases left unmatched: 4. Germline lookup yields CDR1 KGHSH and CDR2 LQKENI. The CDR3 reads CASSRDRVSEQYV. The CDR3 DNA is TGTGCCAGCTCACGGGACAGGGTTTCCGAGCAGTACGTC.

V and J are TRBV25-1 and TRBJ2-7; D perhaps matches TRBD1 (5 bases). The CDR3 is 13 residues long. Germline-derived CDR1 and CDR2 are MGHDK and SYGVNS. The V end was cut by 8 bases, the J end by 0 bases, with 11 bases between. The CDR3 DNA follows: TGTGCCAGCGGGGCCTCGAGCTCCTACGAGCAGTACTTC. This codes for CASGASSSYEQYF.

The V gene is TRBV19, the J gene TRBJ2-1, with D possibly being TRBD1 (5 bases). Germline V gene sequence: CDR1 LNHDA, CDR2 SQIVND (reference sequence). V was clipped by 3 bases and J by 6 bases, with 12 bases between them. The CDR3 has 14 residues. The CDR3, as DNA: TGTGCCAGTAGTATCCCCACAGGATTCAATGAGCAGTTCTTC. Translated: CASSIPTGFNEQFF.